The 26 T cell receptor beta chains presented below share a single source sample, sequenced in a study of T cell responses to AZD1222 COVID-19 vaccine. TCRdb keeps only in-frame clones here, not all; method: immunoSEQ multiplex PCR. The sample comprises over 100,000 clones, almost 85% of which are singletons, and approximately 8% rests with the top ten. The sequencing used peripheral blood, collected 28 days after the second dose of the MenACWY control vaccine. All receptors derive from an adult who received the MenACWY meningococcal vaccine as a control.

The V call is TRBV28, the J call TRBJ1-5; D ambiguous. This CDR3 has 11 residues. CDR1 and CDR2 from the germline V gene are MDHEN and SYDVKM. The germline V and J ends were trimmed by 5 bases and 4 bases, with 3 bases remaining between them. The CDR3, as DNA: TGTGCCAGCAGTCAAAATCAGCCCCAGCATTTT. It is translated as CASSQNQPQHF.

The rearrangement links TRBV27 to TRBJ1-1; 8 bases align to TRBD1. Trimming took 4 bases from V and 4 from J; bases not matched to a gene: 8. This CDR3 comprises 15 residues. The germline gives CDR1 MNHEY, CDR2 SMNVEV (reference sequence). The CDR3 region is CASSSGTGWGTEAFF. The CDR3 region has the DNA TGTGCCAGCAGTTCCGGGACAGGCTGGGGCACTGAAGCTTTCTTT.

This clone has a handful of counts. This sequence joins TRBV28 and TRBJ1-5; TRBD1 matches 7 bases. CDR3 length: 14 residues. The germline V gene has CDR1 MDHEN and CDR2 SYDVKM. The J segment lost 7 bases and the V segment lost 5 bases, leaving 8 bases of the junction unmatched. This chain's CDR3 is CASSRQGPGQPQHF. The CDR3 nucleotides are TGTGCCAGCAGTCGACAGGGCCCCGGGCAGCCCCAGCATTTT.

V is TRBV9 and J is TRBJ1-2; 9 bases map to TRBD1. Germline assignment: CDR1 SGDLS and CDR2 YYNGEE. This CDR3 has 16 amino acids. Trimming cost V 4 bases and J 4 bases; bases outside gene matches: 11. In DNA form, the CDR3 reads TGTGCCAGCAGCACCCTCGGACAGGGGAGTACCTATGGCTACACCTTC. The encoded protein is CASSTLGQGSTYGYTF. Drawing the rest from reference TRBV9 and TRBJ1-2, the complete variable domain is DSGVTQTPKHLITATGQRVTLRCSPRSGDLSVYWYQQSLDQGLQFLIQYYNGEERAKGNILERFSAQQFPDLHSELNLSSLELGDSALYFCASSTLGQGSTYGYTFGSGTRLTVV.

The CDR3 DNA reads TGTGCCAGCAGCTTACCCCCCCTCTACGAGCAGTACTTC. It codes for CASSLPPLYEQYF. The chain has TRBV5-4 and TRBJ2-7; D remains unclear. Germline CDR1 and CDR2: SGHNT and YYREEE (reference sequence). The CDR3 covers 13 residues. Trimming took off 2 bases at V and 3 bases at J, with 9 bases between the two ends.

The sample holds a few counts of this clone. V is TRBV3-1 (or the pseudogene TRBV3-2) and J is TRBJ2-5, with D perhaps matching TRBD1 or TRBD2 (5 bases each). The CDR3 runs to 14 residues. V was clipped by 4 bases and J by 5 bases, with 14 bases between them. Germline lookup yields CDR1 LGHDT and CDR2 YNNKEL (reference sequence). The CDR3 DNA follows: TGTGCCAGCAGCCGAGATAACTGGGGGGAGACCCAGTACTTC. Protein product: CASSRDNWGETQYF.

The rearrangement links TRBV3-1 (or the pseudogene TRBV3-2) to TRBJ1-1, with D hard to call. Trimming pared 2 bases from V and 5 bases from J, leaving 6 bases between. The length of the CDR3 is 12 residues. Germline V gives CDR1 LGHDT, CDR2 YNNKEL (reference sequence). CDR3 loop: CASSQYLTEAFF. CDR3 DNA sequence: TGTGCCAGCAGCCAATATTTGACTGAAGCTTTCTTT.

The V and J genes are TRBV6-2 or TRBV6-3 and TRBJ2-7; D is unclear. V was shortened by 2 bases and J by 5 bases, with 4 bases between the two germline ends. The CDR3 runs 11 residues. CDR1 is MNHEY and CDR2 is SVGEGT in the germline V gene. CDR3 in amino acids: CASSYLDEQYF. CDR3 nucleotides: TGTGCCAGCAGTTACCTTGACGAGCAGTACTTC.

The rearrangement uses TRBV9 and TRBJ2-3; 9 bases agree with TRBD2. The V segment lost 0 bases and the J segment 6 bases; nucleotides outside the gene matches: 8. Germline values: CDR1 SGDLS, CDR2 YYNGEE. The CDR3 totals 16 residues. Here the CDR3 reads CASSVVGGRGLDTQYF. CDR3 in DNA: TGTGCCAGCAGCGTAGTTGGCGGGAGGGGGCTGGATACGCAGTATTTT.

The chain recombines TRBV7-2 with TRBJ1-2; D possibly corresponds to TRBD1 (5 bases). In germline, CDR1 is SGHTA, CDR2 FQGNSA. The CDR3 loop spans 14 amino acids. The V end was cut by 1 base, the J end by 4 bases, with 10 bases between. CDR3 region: CASSLGQTAYGYTF. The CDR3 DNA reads TGTGCCAGCAGCTTAGGACAGACCGCCTATGGCTACACCTTC. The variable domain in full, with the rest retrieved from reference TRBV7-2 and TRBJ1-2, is GAGVSQSPSNKVTEKGKDVELRCDPISGHTALYWYRQSLGQGLEFLIYFQGNSAPDKSGLPSDRFSAERTGGSVSTLTIQRTQQEDSAVYLCASSLGQTAYGYTFGSGTRLTVV.

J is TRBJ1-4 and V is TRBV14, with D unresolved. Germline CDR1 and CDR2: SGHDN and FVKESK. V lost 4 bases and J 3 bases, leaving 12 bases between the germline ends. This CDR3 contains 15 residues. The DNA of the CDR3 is TGTGCCAGCAGCCCTACCTCAGGATCTAATGAAAAACTGTTTTTT. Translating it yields CASSPTSGSNEKLFF.

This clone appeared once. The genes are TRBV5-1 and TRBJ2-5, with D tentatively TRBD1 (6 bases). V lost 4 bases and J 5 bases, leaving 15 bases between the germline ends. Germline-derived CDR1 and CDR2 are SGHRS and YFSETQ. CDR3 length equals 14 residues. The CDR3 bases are TGCGCCAGCAGCAGCCCAGGGGTCCGGGAGACCCAGTACTTC. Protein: CASSSPGVRETQYF.

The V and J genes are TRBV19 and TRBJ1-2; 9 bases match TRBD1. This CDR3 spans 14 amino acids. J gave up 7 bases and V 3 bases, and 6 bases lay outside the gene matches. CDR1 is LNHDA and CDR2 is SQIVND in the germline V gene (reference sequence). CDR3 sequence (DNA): TGTGCCAGTAGTATTACGGGACAGGGTTTTGGCTACACCTTC. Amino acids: CASSITGQGFGYTF.

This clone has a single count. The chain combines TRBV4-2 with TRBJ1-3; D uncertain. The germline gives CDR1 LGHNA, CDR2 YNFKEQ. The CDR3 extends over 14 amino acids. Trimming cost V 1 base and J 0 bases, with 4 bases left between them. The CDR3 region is CASSQASSGNTIYF. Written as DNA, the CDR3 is TGTGCCAGCAGCCAAGCGAGCTCTGGAAACACCATATATTTT.

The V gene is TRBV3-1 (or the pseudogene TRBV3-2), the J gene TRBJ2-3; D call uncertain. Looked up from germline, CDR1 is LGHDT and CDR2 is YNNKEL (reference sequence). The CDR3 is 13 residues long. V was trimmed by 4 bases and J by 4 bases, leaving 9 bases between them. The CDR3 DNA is TGTGCCAGCAGCCCCTTCCCCGCAGATACGCAGTATTTT. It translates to CASSPFPADTQYF.

CDR3 in DNA: TGTGCCAGCAGCTTCCTGACTAGCGAACGACAAGAGACCCAGTACTTC. It yields the protein CASSFLTSERQETQYF. V usage is TRBV7-8 and J usage is TRBJ2-5; 8 bases line up with TRBD2. Germline CDR1 SGHVS, CDR2 FQNEAQ. The CDR3 length is 16 residues. J lost 2 bases, V lost 3 bases, and 8 bases had no gene match.

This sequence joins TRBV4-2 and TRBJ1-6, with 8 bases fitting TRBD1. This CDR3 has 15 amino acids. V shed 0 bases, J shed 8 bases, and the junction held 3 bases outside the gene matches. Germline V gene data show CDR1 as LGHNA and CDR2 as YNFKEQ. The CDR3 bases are TGTGCCAGCAGCCAAGATCCAGGGGGCGATTCACCCCTCCACTTT. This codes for CASSQDPGGDSPLHF.

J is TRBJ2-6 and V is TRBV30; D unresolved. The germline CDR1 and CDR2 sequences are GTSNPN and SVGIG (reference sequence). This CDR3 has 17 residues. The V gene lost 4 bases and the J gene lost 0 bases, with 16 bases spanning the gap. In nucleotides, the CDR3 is TGTGCCTGGACTTCCGACCGGCTGAGCTCTGGGGCCAACGTCCTGACTTTC. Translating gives CAWTSDRLSSGANVLTF.

CDR3 nucleotide sequence: TGTGCCAGCAGCTTGGTAGGACCTGCTGGCTACACCTTC. Its translation is CASSLVGPAGYTF. V gene TRBV5-6 combines with J gene TRBJ1-2; D remains ambiguous. The CDR3 contains 13 residues. The germline gives CDR1 SGHDT, CDR2 YYEEEE. The ends were cut back, 0 bases at V and 7 bases at J, with 10 bases in the middle. Supplemented by reference TRBV5-6 and TRBJ1-2, the full variable domain reads DAGVTQSPTHLIKTRGQQVTLRCSPKSGHDTVSWYQQALGQGPQFIFQYYEEEERQRGNFPDRFSGHQFPNYSSELNVNALLLGDSALYLCASSLVGPAGYTFGSGTRLTVV.

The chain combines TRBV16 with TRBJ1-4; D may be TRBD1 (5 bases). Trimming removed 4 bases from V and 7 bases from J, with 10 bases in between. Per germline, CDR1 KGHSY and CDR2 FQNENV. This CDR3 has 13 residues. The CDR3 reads CASSRGTGEKLFF. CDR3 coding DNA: TGTGCCAGCAGCCGGGGGACGGGTGAAAAACTGTTTTTT.

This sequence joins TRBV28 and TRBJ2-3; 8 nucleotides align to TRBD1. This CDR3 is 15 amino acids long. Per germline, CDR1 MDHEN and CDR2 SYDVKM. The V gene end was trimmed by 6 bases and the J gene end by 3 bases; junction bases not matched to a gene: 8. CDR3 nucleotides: TGTGCCAGCAGAGATGGACAGGGTTGGACAGATACGCAGTATTTT. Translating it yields CASRDGQGWTDTQYF.

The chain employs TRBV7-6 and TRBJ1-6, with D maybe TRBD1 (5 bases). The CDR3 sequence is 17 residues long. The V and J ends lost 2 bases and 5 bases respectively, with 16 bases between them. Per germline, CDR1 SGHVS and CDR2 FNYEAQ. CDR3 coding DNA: TGTGCCAGCAGCTTAAATCAGGGTTGGGAGAATAATTCACCCCTCCACTTT. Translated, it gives CASSLNQGWENNSPLHF.

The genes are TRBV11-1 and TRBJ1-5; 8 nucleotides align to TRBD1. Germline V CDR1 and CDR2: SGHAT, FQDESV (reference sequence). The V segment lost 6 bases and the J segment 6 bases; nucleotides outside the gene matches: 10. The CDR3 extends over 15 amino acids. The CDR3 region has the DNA TGTGCCAGCAGGCGGACAGGGAGCGTCACTCAGCCCCAGCATTTT. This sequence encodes CASRRTGSVTQPQHF.

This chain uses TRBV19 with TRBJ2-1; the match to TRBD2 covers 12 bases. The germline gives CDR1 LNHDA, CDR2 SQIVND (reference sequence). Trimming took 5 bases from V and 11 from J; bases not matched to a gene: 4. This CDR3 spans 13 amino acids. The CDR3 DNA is TGTGCCAGTAGTGCCGGGACTAGCGGGCAGCAGTTCTTC. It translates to CASSAGTSGQQFF.

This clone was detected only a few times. DNA for the CDR3: TGTGCCAGCAGCTTGGTCGGGGGACGGTCAGATACGCAGTATTTT. Translation: CASSLVGGRSDTQYF. This chain links TRBV5-4 with TRBJ2-3, with D tentatively TRBD2 (6 bases). There are 15 residues in the CDR3. Germline V CDR1 and CDR2: SGHNT, YYREEE (reference sequence). V was trimmed by 0 bases and J by 4 bases, leaving 12 bases between them.

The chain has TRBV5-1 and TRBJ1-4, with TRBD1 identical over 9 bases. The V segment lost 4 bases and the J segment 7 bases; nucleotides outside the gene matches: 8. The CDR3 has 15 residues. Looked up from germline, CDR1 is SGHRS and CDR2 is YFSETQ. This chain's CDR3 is CASSPSGTGFEKLFF. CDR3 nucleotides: TGCGCCAGCAGCCCAAGTGGGACAGGGTTTGAAAAACTGTTTTTT.